The 11 T cell receptor beta chains below come from one sample, sequenced in a study of response to subunit inactivated influenza vaccine. TCRdb reprocessed the RT-PCR reads via MiXCR and lists one record per CDR3 protein. The profile shows roughly 700,000 distinct CDR3 sequences, roughly 14% of them singletons. Specimen: PBMCs from blood, collected 14 days before vaccination. The receptor set was obtained from a man aged 45 to 65 who received an inactivated influenza vaccine.

V is TRBV5-1 and J is TRBJ2-7; D might be TRBD1 (5 bases). CDR3 length: 13 residues. Germline V CDR1 and CDR2: SGHRS, YFSETQ. Trimming removed 0 bases from V and 6 bases from J, with 10 bases in between. The CDR3: CASSLDRNSEQYF. The CDR3 DNA sequence: TGCGCCAGCAGCTTGGACAGGAACAGCGAGCAGTACTTC.

The chain carries TRBV4-3 and TRBJ2-3, with TRBD2 matching over 7 bases. Unmatched junction bases numbered 5, after V lost 1 base and J lost 1 base. Germline V gene lookup returns CDR1 LGHNA and CDR2 YSLEER. The CDR3 is made up of 16 amino acids. CDR3 sequence: CASSQGAGRGTDTQYF. For the CDR3, the DNA is TGCGCCAGCAGCCAAGGGGCTGGGAGGGGCACAGATACGCAGTATTTT.

The V call is TRBV5-6, the J call TRBJ2-1; 11 bases agree with TRBD2. This CDR3 has 16 residues. The V segment lost 1 base and the J segment 6 bases; nucleotides outside the gene matches: 6. Looked up from germline, CDR1 is SGHDT and CDR2 is YYEEEE. The CDR3 loop reads CASSLHYTSGGNEQFF. The CDR3 DNA sequence: TGTGCCAGCAGCTTGCATTACACTAGCGGGGGCAATGAGCAGTTCTTC.

V gene TRBV4-1 combines with J gene TRBJ2-7, with D perhaps TRBD1 (6 bases). Per germline, CDR1 MGHRA and CDR2 YSYEKL. V was cut by 2 bases and J by 4 bases, with 12 bases left in between. CDR3 length: 14 amino acids. In nucleotides, the CDR3 is TGCGCCAGCAGCCAAATTATAGGGGGATACGAGCAGTACTTC. It specifies CASSQIIGGYEQYF.

In the case of this clonotype: Sequence at one end of the junction differs from germline and may be a read error. The chain uses TRBV5-1 and TRBJ1-5; tentatively, D is TRBD1 (5 bases). Germline V gives CDR1 SGHRS, CDR2 YFSETQ. The CDR3 consists of 15 residues. The CDR3 DNA sequence: TGCGCCATCAGCGTCTCCGGGACTGGGAATCAGCCCCAGCATTTT. Its translation is CAISVSGTGNQPQHF.

The V gene is TRBV12-3 or TRBV12-4, the J gene TRBJ2-6; D is perhaps TRBD1 (6 bases). V lost 5 bases and J 0 bases, leaving 14 bases between the germline ends. This CDR3 is 17 amino acids long. The CDR3 protein is CASSLRTASSGANVLTF. In DNA form, the CDR3 reads TGTGCCAGCAGTCTACGGACAGCCAGCTCTGGGGCCAACGTCCTGACTTTC.

The rearrangement links TRBV27 to TRBJ2-7; D is possibly TRBD1 (5 bases). Trimming stripped 6 bases from V and 6 bases from J, with 12 bases between. The germline V gene encodes CDR1 MNHEY and CDR2 SMNVEV (reference sequence). CDR3 size: 12 residues. CDR3 amino acids: CASRSDGAEQYF. CDR3 DNA sequence: TGTGCCAGCAGGTCGGATGGGGCCGAGCAGTACTTC.

This clonotype was seen a few times. The CDR3 loop is CASSLDAGGMKQYF. The CDR3 DNA follows: TGTGCCAGCAGCTTAGATGCGGGAGGAATGAAGCAGTACTTC. The chain uses TRBV11-2 and TRBJ2-7, with 8 bases lining up with TRBD2. In germline, CDR1 is SGHAT, CDR2 FQNNGV. The CDR3 consists of 14 residues. Trimming removed 0 bases from V and 8 bases from J; junction bases left unmatched: 6.

V is TRBV29-1 and J is TRBJ1-1; D is undetermined. The CDR3 is 13 amino acids. Germline loops: CDR1 SQVTM, CDR2 ANQGSEA. The V gene lost 4 bases and the J gene lost 1 base, with 10 bases spanning the gap. CDR3 nucleotide sequence: TGCAGCGTTGGCACCCCAGAGAACACTGAAGCTTTCTTT. Its translation: CSVGTPENTEAFF.

This clonotype was observed a handful of times. This chain uses TRBV7-2 with TRBJ2-7; D could derive from TRBD1 or TRBD2 (5 bases each). In germline, CDR1 is SGHTA, CDR2 FQGNSA. Trimming took off 4 bases at V and 7 bases at J, with 8 bases between the two ends. The CDR3 is 11 amino acids. CDR3 in amino acids: CASSSWGEQYF. The DNA for the CDR3 is TGTGCCAGCAGCTCCTGGGGGGAGCAGTACTTC.

V is TRBV30 and J is TRBJ1-1; D not resolved. CDR3 length: 14 amino acids. Germline V gene lookup returns CDR1 GTSNPN and CDR2 SVGIG (reference sequence). The V end lost 3 bases, the J end lost 0 bases, and 11 bases lay between the germline ends. In DNA form, the CDR3 reads TGTGCCTGGAGACGGGATGAGATGAACACTGAAGCTTTCTTT. This gives the protein CAWRRDEMNTEAFF.